The 27 T cell receptor beta chains in this list originate from one sample, sequenced in a study of blood T cell repertoires in COVID-19. The table came from immunoSEQ multiplex PCR; TCRdb's copy has only in-frame clones and leaves some out. The sample holds 70,000 to 80,000 clones, over 80% seen once. The specimen was peripheral blood. The source is an elderly woman with acute or convalescent COVID-19.

This CDR3 is CASIPQGRANQPQHF. The CDR3 DNA sequence: TGTGCCAGTATTCCCCAGGGGAGAGCCAATCAGCCCCAGCATTTT. The gene calls are TRBV19 and TRBJ1-5; D perhaps matches TRBD1 (6 bases). The germline gives CDR1 LNHDA, CDR2 SQIVND (reference sequence). V was trimmed by 7 bases and J by 3 bases, leaving 16 bases between them. CDR3 length: 15 residues.

This clone appeared a few times. The rearrangement joins TRBV28 to TRBJ1-1, with D perhaps TRBD1 (6 bases). This CDR3 is built from 15 residues. CDR1 and CDR2 from the germline V gene are MDHEN and SYDVKM. V lost 4 bases, J lost 4 bases, and 16 bases lay in between. CDR3 amino acids: CASSSPGRRGTEAFF. DNA of the CDR3: TGTGCCAGCAGTTCCCCAGGGCGCAGGGGCACTGAAGCTTTCTTT.

As to this clone: The same CDR3 arises from other DNA sequences in this sample as well. The chain links TRBV7-2 to TRBJ2-4; D perhaps matches TRBD2 (7 bases). Germline V gene sequence: CDR1 SGHTA, CDR2 FQGNSA. Deletions cut 8 bases from V and 7 bases from J, with 18 bases between. The CDR3 totals 14 residues. CDR3 DNA sequence: TGTGCCAGCTCCCTTGGGGGGGGGCGTAACATTCAGTACTTC. Residues: CASSLGGGRNIQYF.

The V gene is TRBV19, the J gene TRBJ1-5, with D tentatively TRBD1 (5 bases). Germline values: CDR1 LNHDA, CDR2 SQIVND (reference sequence). This CDR3 is built from 15 residues. V was trimmed by 7 bases and J by 3 bases, leaving 16 bases between them. CDR3 region: CASTPAGVLNQPQHF. Written as DNA, the CDR3 is TGTGCCAGTACCCCCGCGGGGGTTCTCAATCAGCCCCAGCATTTT.

This chain uses TRBV27 with TRBJ1-1; 7 bases map to TRBD1. Per the germline V gene, CDR1 is MNHEY and CDR2 is SMNVEV (reference sequence). CDR3 size: 15 residues. With V trimmed by 2 bases and J by 1 base, 4 bases remained unmatched. The CDR3 DNA reads as TGTGCCAGCAGTTTACGAGCAGGGGGGAACACTGAAGCTTTCTTT. It yields the protein CASSLRAGGNTEAFF.

The CDR3: CASSLRQGGSTGELFF. As DNA, the CDR3 is TGTGCCAGCAGCTTACGACAGGGGGGTAGCACCGGGGAGCTGTTTTTT. This rearrangement joins TRBV9 to TRBJ2-2, with TRBD1 matching 9 bases. Unmatched junction bases numbered 8, after V lost 4 bases and J lost 4 bases. The CDR3 sequence is 16 residues long. Germline CDR1 is SGDLS and CDR2 is YYNGEE. Complete variable domain (other parts from reference TRBV9 and TRBJ2-2): DSGVTQTPKHLITATGQRVTLRCSPRSGDLSVYWYQQSLDQGLQFLIQYYNGEERAKGNILERFSAQQFPDLHSELNLSSLELGDSALYFCASSLRQGGSTGELFFGEGSRLTVL.

This rearrangement joins TRBV5-6 to TRBJ2-3; 9 nucleotides agree with TRBD1. Germline CDR1 SGHDT, CDR2 YYEEEE. The V and J ends lost 3 bases and 4 bases, in that order; junction bases with no gene match: 9. CDR3 length equals 16 residues. The CDR3 reads CASSSPPGQGSDTQYF. Written as DNA, the CDR3 is TGTGCCAGCAGCTCCCCCCCGGGACAGGGATCAGATACGCAGTATTTT.

The CDR3 here is CASSSVAGGPDTQYF. CDR3 DNA: TGTGCCAGCAGCTCAGTAGCGGGAGGACCTGATACGCAGTATTTT. The rearrangement uses TRBV7-2 and TRBJ2-3, with 10 nucleotides matching TRBD2. Germline V CDR1 and CDR2: SGHTA, FQGNSA. The CDR3 spans 15 residues. V shed 4 bases and J 6 bases; nucleotides not matched to a gene: 7.

This clone appeared once. This chain uses TRBV30 with TRBJ2-3; D might be TRBD1 (5 bases). V was pared by 2 bases and J by 0 bases, with 12 bases between. CDR3 length: 15 amino acids. Germline V lookup: CDR1 GTSNPN, CDR2 SVGIG (reference sequence). The CDR3 DNA reads as TGTGCCTGGAGTCAGGGCAGGGCAAGCACAGATACGCAGTATTTT. It codes for CAWSQGRASTDTQYF.

For the CDR3, the DNA is TGTGCCAGCAGGAAACAGGGGGCCCACGAGCAGTACTTC. This translates into CASRKQGAHEQYF. This rearrangement joins TRBV6-5 to TRBJ2-7; TRBD1 aligns across 9 bases. Germline-derived CDR1 and CDR2 are MNHEY and SVGAGI. The CDR3 totals 13 residues. V lost 6 bases and J lost 5; bases outside the gene matches: 5.

Only one count was recorded for this clone. This rearrangement joins TRBV10-1 to TRBJ1-5, with TRBD1 matching 8 bases. The germline V gene encodes CDR1 WNHNN and CDR2 SYGVQD (reference sequence). Unmatched junction bases numbered 5, after V lost 10 bases and J lost 3 bases. The CDR3 runs 13 residues. The CDR3 DNA is TGCGCCATCGGACAGGGTGACAATCAGCCCCAGCATTTT. Translated, it gives CAIGQGDNQPQHF.

This clone was recorded only once. This chain connects TRBV3-1 (or the pseudogene TRBV3-2) to TRBJ2-4; D remains ambiguous. V was trimmed by 1 base and J by 0 bases, leaving 16 bases between them. CDR3 size: 18 residues. From germline, CDR1 is LGHDT and CDR2 YNNKEL (reference sequence). The CDR3 sequence is CASSQGPPPPIAKNIQYF. The CDR3 region has the DNA TGTGCCAGCAGCCAAGGGCCGCCTCCTCCGATAGCCAAAAACATTCAGTACTTC.

This clone is a singleton in its sample. The chain uses TRBV6-5 and TRBJ2-5; TRBD2 aligns across 13 bases. V lost 6 bases, J lost 3 bases, and 4 bases stayed unmatched. CDR1 MNHEY and CDR2 SVGAGI come from the germline V gene. The CDR3 loop spans 15 amino acids. CDR3: CASSPGLAGKETQYF. CDR3 bases: TGTGCCAGCAGCCCGGGACTAGCGGGAAAAGAGACCCAGTACTTC.

The chain is built from TRBV10-3 and TRBJ2-3; 8 positions agree with TRBD1. The V gene end was trimmed by 11 bases and the J gene end by 5 bases; junction bases not matched to a gene: 12. Germline CDR1 is ENHRY and CDR2 is SYGVKD. The CDR3 extends over 14 amino acids. CDR3 sequence (DNA): TGTGCCCATGCACCGGGACAGGCGGGAGATACGCAGTATTTT. Protein: CAHAPGQAGDTQYF.

J is TRBJ2-1 and V is TRBV3-1 (or the pseudogene TRBV3-2); 8 bases fit TRBD2. The trim removed 5 bases at V and 10 bases at J, leaving 16 bases unmatched. Germline V gene sequence: CDR1 LGHDT, CDR2 YNNKEL (reference sequence). The CDR3 is made up of 16 amino acids. CDR3 amino acids: CASSSRTGTPGGEQFF. The DNA for the CDR3 is TGTGCCAGCAGCTCCCGTACCGGGACCCCGGGGGGGGAGCAGTTCTTC.

The rearrangement links TRBV5-1 to TRBJ2-7, with TRBD2 matching 16 bases. The germline CDR1 and CDR2 sequences are SGHRS and YFSETQ. CDR3 length equals 19 residues. V shed 3 bases and J 2 bases; nucleotides not matched to a gene: 11. The chain's CDR3 is CASSSPGAGTSGRAYEQYF. The CDR3 region has the DNA TGCGCCAGCAGCTCTCCGGGAGCCGGGACTAGCGGGAGGGCCTACGAGCAGTACTTC.

The chain has TRBV7-9 and TRBJ2-7; D remains ambiguous. V lost 0 bases and J lost 4, with 7 bases in between. The germline V gene has CDR1 SEHNR and CDR2 FQNEAQ (reference sequence). The CDR3 is made up of 13 amino acids. The CDR3 protein is CASSLARRYEQYF. In DNA, the CDR3 is TGTGCCAGCAGCTTAGCCCGGAGATACGAGCAGTACTTC. The full variable domain, with the rest looked up from reference TRBV7-9 and TRBJ2-7, is DTGVSQNPRHKITKRGQNVTFRCDPISEHNRLYWYRQTLGQGPEFLTYFQNEAQLEKSRLLSDRFSAERPKGSFSTLEIQRTEQGDSAMYLCASSLARRYEQYFGPGTRLTVT.

In this sample, this clone turned up a few times. The gene calls are TRBV5-6 and TRBJ2-7; D possibly corresponds to TRBD1 (6 bases). The CDR3 spans 15 residues. V was cut by 4 bases and J by 5 bases, with 19 bases left in between. Germline V gene sequence: CDR1 SGHDT, CDR2 YYEEEE. CDR3 sequence (DNA): TGTGCCAGCAGCACCTACAGGGCCCCTCTGGACGAGCAGTACTTC. This gives the protein CASSTYRAPLDEQYF.

This chain links TRBV19 with TRBJ2-1; perhaps TRBD2 as D (6 bases). Germline-derived CDR1 and CDR2 are LNHDA and SQIVND (reference sequence). This CDR3 has 17 residues. V dropped 3 bases and J dropped 9 bases, with 24 bases sitting between them. This chain's CDR3 is CASSIREVMRDSGEQFF. In DNA, the CDR3 is TGTGCCAGTAGTATTCGAGAAGTGATGCGGGATAGCGGTGAGCAGTTCTTC.

The chain employs TRBV6-5 and TRBJ1-1; possible D gene TRBD1, 6 bases. The CDR3 runs 16 residues. Germline V lookup: CDR1 MNHEY, CDR2 SVGAGI. Trimming took 2 bases from V and 4 from J, leaving 17 bases between them. The CDR3 coding sequence is TGTGCCAGCAGTTACGCCCCAGGGGCGGGTAGCACTGAAGCTTTCTTT. Protein sequence: CASSYAPGAGSTEAFF.

The chain is built from TRBV28 and TRBJ1-1; the D gene is possibly TRBD1 (6 bases). The CDR3 is 16 residues long. V lost 3 bases to trimming and J lost 0 bases, with 14 bases between them. CDR1 MDHEN and CDR2 SYDVKM come from the germline V gene. CDR3 amino acids: CASSFQGGFMNTEAFF. The CDR3 region has the DNA TGTGCCAGCAGTTTCCAAGGGGGTTTCATGAACACTGAAGCTTTCTTT.

This clone has a handful of counts. The chain links TRBV13 to TRBJ1-3; 9 positions agree with TRBD1. The CDR3 extends over 17 amino acids. CDR1 and CDR2 (germline): PRHDT, FYEKMQ (reference sequence). V lost 5 bases to trimming and J lost 0 bases; unmatched junction nucleotides: 8. The DNA for the CDR3 is TGTGCCAGCAGCCCCGGGACAGGGCGTTACTCTGGAAACACCATATATTTT. As protein: CASSPGTGRYSGNTIYF. The full variable domain, with the rest looked up from reference TRBV13 and TRBJ1-3, is AAGVIQSPRHLIKEKRETATLKCYPIPRHDTVYWYQQGPGQDPQFLISFYEKMQSDKGSIPDRFSAQQFSDYHSELNMSSLELGDSALYFCASSPGTGRYSGNTIYFGEGSWLTVV.

V gene TRBV5-1 combines with J gene TRBJ2-1; 9 bases align to TRBD2. With 3 bases clipped from V and 8 bases from J, the junction kept 6 bases outside the gene matches. The V gene's germline CDR1 is SGHRS and CDR2 YFSETQ. This CDR3 comprises 14 residues. The CDR3 sequence: CASSSRTSVDEQFF. For the CDR3, the DNA is TGCGCCAGCAGCTCCCGGACTAGCGTGGATGAGCAGTTCTTC.

The chain has TRBV7-9 and TRBJ2-7, with 10 bases identical to TRBD2. The CDR3 totals 16 residues. Germline V CDR1 and CDR2: SEHNR, FQNEAQ (reference sequence). The trim removed 2 bases at V and 1 base at J, leaving 5 bases unmatched. The CDR3 region is CASSLSSGSGSYEQYF. The CDR3 DNA follows: TGTGCCAGCAGCTTATCTAGCGGGAGTGGTTCCTACGAGCAGTACTTC.

This clone appeared a few times. The chain employs TRBV29-1 and TRBJ1-2; 7 bases agree with TRBD1. This CDR3 is 14 amino acids long. Germline trimming cut 2 bases from V and 4 bases from J; bases unmatched to any gene: 7. Germline CDR1 SQVTM, CDR2 ANQGSEA. In nucleotides, the CDR3 is TGCAGCGTTGAATCGGGACAGTCGATCTATGGCTACACCTTC. Residues: CSVESGQSIYGYTF.

The chain combines TRBV30 with TRBJ2-3, with a weak D call TRBD1 (6 bases). This CDR3 contains 14 residues. V was cut by 5 bases and J by 1 base, with 13 bases left in between. CDR1 GTSNPN and CDR2 SVGIG come from the germline V gene (reference sequence). The CDR3 nucleotides are TGTGCCTGGTGTCGGGGACAACGCACAGATACGCAGTATTTT. Translation: CAWCRGQRTDTQYF.

This sequence joins TRBV9 and TRBJ1-1, with unresolved D. Germline CDR1 reads SGDLS; CDR2 reads YYNGEE. Deletions cut 4 bases from V and 10 bases from J, with 17 bases between. The CDR3 runs 13 residues. CDR3 sequence: CASSPSAGFGAFF. DNA for the CDR3: TGTGCCAGCAGCCCGAGCGCGGGGTTTGGAGCTTTCTTT. The variable domain in full, completed from reference TRBV9 and TRBJ1-1, reads DSGVTQTPKHLITATGQRVTLRCSPRSGDLSVYWYQQSLDQGLQFLIQYYNGEERAKGNILERFSAQQFPDLHSELNLSSLELGDSALYFCASSPSAGFGAFFGQGTRLTVV.